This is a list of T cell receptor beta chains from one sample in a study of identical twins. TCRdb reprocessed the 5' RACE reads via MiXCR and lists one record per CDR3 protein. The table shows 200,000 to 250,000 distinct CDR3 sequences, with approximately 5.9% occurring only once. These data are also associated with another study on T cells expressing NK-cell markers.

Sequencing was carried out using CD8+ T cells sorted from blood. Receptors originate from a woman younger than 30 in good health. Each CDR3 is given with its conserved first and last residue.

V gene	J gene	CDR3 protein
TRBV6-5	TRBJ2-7	CASSYSPAVYEQYF
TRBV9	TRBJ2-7	CASSADGAYEQYF
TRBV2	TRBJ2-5	CASRGTRDQETQYF
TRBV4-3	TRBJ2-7	CASSQTWTQSYEQYF
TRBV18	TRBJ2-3	CASSFQRGGTTDTQYF
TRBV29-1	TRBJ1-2	CSVEERGPDGYTF
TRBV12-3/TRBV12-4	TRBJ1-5	CASAGEGIQPQHF
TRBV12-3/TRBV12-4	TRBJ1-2	CASTLGFNGYTF
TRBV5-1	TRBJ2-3	CASSLAGGNTQYF
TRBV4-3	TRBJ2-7	CASSQDLGRAYEQYF
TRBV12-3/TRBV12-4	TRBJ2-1	CASSLAGTKQFF
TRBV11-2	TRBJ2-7	CASSLADSSSYEQYF
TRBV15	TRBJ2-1	CATSPSGGNNEQFF
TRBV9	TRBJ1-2	CASSGRSNYGYTF
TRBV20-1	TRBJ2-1	CSAAGLVGGFFDEQFF
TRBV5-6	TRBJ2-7	CARSPGSGTYEQYF
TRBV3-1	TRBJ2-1	CASSQVTAGTSGGAPRGNEQFF
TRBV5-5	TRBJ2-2	CASSLFSFPGELFF
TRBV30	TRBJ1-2	CAWTAFTSNGYTF
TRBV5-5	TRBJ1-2	CASSLGGGQYYGYTF